The 23 T cell receptor beta chains below all came from one sample that was sequenced in a study of graft-versus-host responses after intestinal transplantation. These receptors have no identified antigens. Only in-frame clones appear in the TCRdb table, and some are missing; sequencing was by immunoSEQ multiplex PCR. The sample has 80,000 to 95,000 clones; 90% to 95% are singletons. Source: unstimulated CD8+ T cells sorted from spleen or lymph node cells, taken before intestinal transplant. Receptors originate from a human donor who received an intestinal transplant.

This rearrangement joins TRBV19 to TRBJ1-5; no clear D. This CDR3 region has 12 residues. The germline CDR1 and CDR2 sequences are LNHDA and SQIVND (reference sequence). The germline V and J ends were trimmed by 5 bases and 4 bases, with 6 bases remaining between them. The CDR3 spells CASSLRNQPQHF. CDR3 bases: TGTGCCAGTAGTCTCAGGAATCAGCCCCAGCATTTT.

The count of this clone is one. This rearrangement joins TRBV4-1 to TRBJ2-1, with 8 bases that match TRBD2. V dropped 1 base and J dropped 10; count of bases not matched to a gene: 0. The CDR3 consists of 12 residues. Germline V CDR1 and CDR2: MGHRA, YSYEKL. The CDR3 sequence is CASSQASGEQFF. In nucleotides, the CDR3 is TGCGCCAGCAGCCAAGCTAGCGGGGAGCAGTTCTTC.

The rearrangement joins TRBV25-1 to TRBJ2-1; D call uncertain. The length of the CDR3 is 11 residues. Trimming pared 3 bases from V and 4 bases from J, leaving 1 base between. CDR1 is MGHDK and CDR2 is SYGVNS in the germline V gene. CDR3 DNA sequence: TGTGCCAGCAGTGATTACAATGAGCAGTTCTTC. Encoded protein: CASSDYNEQFF.

The CDR3 DNA follows: TGTGCCAGCAGCTCCGAACCGGGAAACACCATATATTTT. Its protein is CASSSEPGNTIYF. This chain links TRBV13 with TRBJ1-3, with D uncertain. CDR1 is PRHDT and CDR2 is FYEKMQ in the germline V gene (reference sequence). V lost 4 bases, J lost 4 bases, and 8 bases lay in between. CDR3 length: 13 amino acids.

This chain uses TRBV19 with TRBJ1-5; the D is unclear. CDR1 LNHDA and CDR2 SQIVND come from the germline V gene (reference sequence). V dropped 0 bases and J dropped 0 bases, with 12 bases sitting between them. This CDR3 spans 17 amino acids. In DNA form, the CDR3 reads TGTGCCAGTAGTATAGATCTTAACGGCTATAGCAATCAGCCCCAGCATTTT. This gives the protein CASSIDLNGYSNQPQHF.

This clone has just one count. The V and J genes are TRBV5-6 and TRBJ1-1, with 7 bases fitting TRBD1. Germline assignment: CDR1 SGHDT and CDR2 YYEEEE. Trimming removed 2 bases from V and 2 bases from J; junction bases left unmatched: 12. This CDR3 has 17 amino acids. DNA of the CDR3: TGTGCCAGCAGCTTAGGAGAACCCGACAGGGTAAACACTGAAGCTTTCTTT. As protein: CASSLGEPDRVNTEAFF. The variable domain in full, with the rest retrieved from reference TRBV5-6 and TRBJ1-1, is DAGVTQSPTHLIKTRGQQVTLRCSPKSGHDTVSWYQQALGQGPQFIFQYYEEEERQRGNFPDRFSGHQFPNYSSELNVNALLLGDSALYLCASSLGEPDRVNTEAFFGQGTRLTVV.

Here the CDR3 reads CATSRDGTGAINEKLFF. For the CDR3, the DNA is TGTGCCACCAGCAGAGATGGGACAGGGGCGATTAATGAAAAACTGTTTTTT. The chain links TRBV15 to TRBJ1-4, with 10 bases fitting TRBD1. CDR1 and CDR2 (germline): LNHNV, YYDKDF (reference sequence). The ends lost 0 bases at V and 4 bases at J; junction bases unmatched: 5. The CDR3 extends over 17 amino acids.

A note on this clone: The germline gene is not matched at one end of the junction; a read error may be the cause. This chain links TRBV11-2 with TRBJ2-5; D is uncertain. Germline assignment: CDR1 SGHAT and CDR2 FQNNGV. The length of the CDR3 is 12 residues. The CDR3 here is CASSPPWQVIHF. In nucleotides, the CDR3 is TGTGCCAGCAGCCCCCCGTGGCAGGTCATACACTTC.

The genes are TRBV6-5 and TRBJ1-2; 8 bases are a match to TRBD1. The germline CDR1 and CDR2 sequences are MNHEY and SVGAGI. After removal of 7 bases from V and 6 bases from J, the junction contained 13 bases not matched to a gene. This CDR3 has 15 residues. This CDR3 reads CASTQGAGNYNGYTF. CDR3 sequence (DNA): TGTGCCAGCACTCAGGGGGCAGGAAACTATAATGGCTACACCTTC.

Details on this clone: Within the sample, other DNA sequences also encode this same CDR3. The J gene is TRBJ2-7, the V gene TRBV27; the D call may be TRBD1 or TRBD2 (5 bases each). The CDR3 contains 13 residues. Germline-derived CDR1 and CDR2 are MNHEY and SMNVEV (reference sequence). Between the trimmed V and J ends, which lost 2 bases and 0 bases, there was a span of 5 bases. For the CDR3, the DNA is TGTGCCAGCAGTTTAGGGGGCTCCTACGAGCAGTACTTC. Protein product: CASSLGGSYEQYF.

The rearrangement joins TRBV25-1 to TRBJ2-5, with 10 positions matching TRBD1. V lost 1 base to trimming and J lost 5 bases; unmatched junction nucleotides: 4. The CDR3 spans 15 residues. The germline V gene has CDR1 MGHDK and CDR2 SYGVNS. CDR3 DNA sequence: TGTGCCAGCAGTGAATTCGACAGGGGGCGGGAGACCCAGTACTTC. Amino acid sequence: CASSEFDRGRETQYF.

This clone was seen a single time. This rearrangement joins TRBV15 to TRBJ2-3; the D gene is possibly TRBD2 (5 bases). Germline CDR1 and CDR2: LNHNV and YYDKDF (reference sequence). V lost 0 bases to trimming and J lost 6 bases, with 22 bases between them. There are 18 residues in the CDR3. Here the CDR3 reads CATSRDLVRSSRRDTQYF. The CDR3 nucleotides read TGTGCCACCAGCAGAGATCTTGTGCGTTCTTCTAGGAGGGATACGCAGTATTTT.

The sample holds one count of this clone. The chain is built from TRBV19 and TRBJ2-7; 10 bases match TRBD1. The CDR3 sequence is 16 residues long. V trimming: 3 bases; J trimming: 2 bases; junction bases outside the gene matches: 7. Germline V gives CDR1 LNHDA, CDR2 SQIVND (reference sequence). CDR3 sequence (DNA): TGTGCCAGTAGTATTGATTCCGGACAGGGGGCCTACGAGCAGTACTTC. Translation: CASSIDSGQGAYEQYF.

The V and J genes are TRBV6-7 and TRBJ1-1; D is uncertain. TRBV6-7 is recorded as an ORF, its role being uncertain. CDR3 length equals 14 residues. V was clipped by 2 bases and J by 0 bases, with 7 bases between them. The CDR3, as DNA: TGTGCCAGCAGTTACGGGTGGATGAACACTGAAGCTTTCTTT. Its protein is CASSYGWMNTEAFF.

The V gene is TRBV12-5, the J gene TRBJ1-2, with no clear D. There are 11 residues in the CDR3. Germline lookup yields CDR1 LGHNT and CDR2 FRNRAP. Trimming stripped 6 bases from V and 8 bases from J, with 10 bases between. CDR3 amino acids: CASGPLWGYTF. For the CDR3, the DNA is TGTGCTAGTGGCCCCCTATGGGGCTACACCTTC.

The rearrangement links TRBV9 to TRBJ2-7, with D tentatively TRBD2 (7 bases). V lost 3 bases, J lost 2 bases, and 12 bases lay in between. There are 14 residues in the CDR3. Germline V gives CDR1 SGDLS, CDR2 YYNGEE. CDR3 coding DNA: TGTGCCAGCAGCGGAGGGGGGGAAACCTACGAGCAGTACTTC. It specifies CASSGGGETYEQYF.

The rearrangement joins TRBV10-3 to TRBJ1-4; D remains ambiguous. Germline V gene lookup returns CDR1 ENHRY and CDR2 SYGVKD. CDR3 size: 14 residues. The ends were cut back, 6 bases at V and 3 bases at J, with 11 bases in the middle. The CDR3 protein is CAIRGMDANEKLFF. The CDR3 bases are TGTGCCATCAGGGGGATGGACGCTAATGAAAAACTGTTTTTT.

Only one count was recorded for this clone. The chain recombines TRBV30 with TRBJ2-1; 7 nucleotides line up with TRBD2. Germline CDR1 GTSNPN, CDR2 SVGIG (reference sequence). J was trimmed by 4 bases and V by 5 bases; bases with no gene match: 5. CDR3 length: 13 amino acids. CDR3 region: CAWGRTSYNEQFF. The CDR3 bases are TGTGCCTGGGGCCGGACTAGTTACAATGAGCAGTTCTTC.

The V and J genes are TRBV5-6 and TRBJ2-3; a weak D match, TRBD1 (6 bases). With 0 bases removed from V and 0 bases from J, the gap between germline ends came to 14 bases. There are 17 residues in the CDR3. Germline loops: CDR1 SGHDT, CDR2 YYEEEE. The CDR3 DNA reads TGTGCCAGCAGCTTGGTTCCAGGGGAATCTAGCACAGATACGCAGTATTTT. This gives the protein CASSLVPGESSTDTQYF.

The chain links TRBV6-5 to TRBJ2-7; the match to TRBD1 covers 8 bases. The CDR3 extends over 13 amino acids. Trimming at V came to 4 bases and at J to 4 bases, leaving 3 bases not matched to a gene. Germline lookup yields CDR1 MNHEY and CDR2 SVGAGI. The CDR3 DNA sequence: TGTGCCAGCAGTTCAGGACAGGGTTACGAGCAGTACTTC. Protein sequence: CASSSGQGYEQYF.

The chain recombines TRBV14 with TRBJ2-5, with D perhaps assigned TRBD1 or TRBD2 (5 bases each). The closer fit of TRBJ2-7 to the DNA end suggests the J call may be wrong. Per germline, CDR1 SGHDN and CDR2 FVKESK. The CDR3 runs to 16 residues. CDR3 protein: CASSQGRGRGPYEQYF. The CDR3 DNA reads as TGTGCCAGCAGCCAAGGAAGGGGCCGGGGTCCCTACGAGCAGTACTTC.

This clone was seen a handful of times. The gene calls are TRBV7-9 and TRBJ1-1; tentatively, D is TRBD1 (6 bases). CDR1 and CDR2 from the germline V gene are SEHNR and FQNEAQ (reference sequence). Trimming took off 1 base at V and 8 bases at J, with 14 bases between the two ends. The CDR3 extends over 14 amino acids. The CDR3 here is CASSLVAVDREAFF. The CDR3 coding sequence is TGTGCCAGCAGCTTAGTGGCTGTGGACAGAGAAGCTTTCTTT.

The chain is built from TRBV11-2 and TRBJ1-5; D gene uncertain. There are 15 residues in the CDR3. V was cut by 2 bases and J by 0 bases, with 8 bases left in between. Germline assignment: CDR1 SGHAT and CDR2 FQNNGV. The CDR3 DNA follows: TGTGCCAGCAGCTTAAGTGGGTATAGCAATCAGCCCCAGCATTTT. It is translated as CASSLSGYSNQPQHF.